Included here is one T cell receptor beta chain sequence, with context. In the source study's methods: Counts of nucleated cells, estimated from reference gene primer amplification, were obtained. TCRdb keeps only in-frame clones here, not all; method: immunoSEQ multiplex PCR. V and J calls and clone size are copied from that table; D and trimming were computed from the DNA. This sample has hundreds of thousands of clones, with under 90% found just once. V was clipped by 6 bases and J by 1 base, with 13 bases between them. The CDR3 is 15 amino acids. In germline, CDR1 is MNHNY, CDR2 SVGAGI (reference sequence). The data derive from a study of blood T cell repertoires in COVID-19. On the study more broadly: Both acute and convalescent COVID-19 samples were obtained from the United States, Italy and Spain.

The receptor comes from a man aged 45 to 65 with acute or convalescent COVID-19. This rearrangement joins TRBV6-6 to TRBJ1-3; the D gene is possibly TRBD1 (5 bases). Sequenced: peripheral blood. CDR3 residues: CASSPPGISGNTIYF. The CDR3 DNA reads TGTGCCAGCAGCCCCCCAGGGATATCTGGAAACACCATATATTTT.